Listed here are 27 T cell receptor beta chains from one sample, sequenced in a study of T cell repertoires in cytomegalovirus infection. MiXCR was run by TCRdb on the reads, yielding one entry per CDR3 protein. The table records fewer than 400,000 distinct CDR3 sequences, 15% to 20% of them present only once. Sequencing was done on a sample of PBMCs. The receptors derive from a human donor in good health (CMV status not recorded). Some clones in this sample may be carry-over from other donors' samples.

This clonotype showed up just once. The rearrangement joins TRBV15 to TRBJ2-1, with TRBD1 as a possible D gene (6 bases). The germline CDR1 and CDR2 sequences are LNHNV and YYDKDF (reference sequence). This CDR3 comprises 15 residues. Trimming removed 2 bases at V and 2 bases at J, with 10 bases between. The CDR3 is CATSRRTDAYNEQFF. The DNA for the CDR3 is TGTGCCACCAGCAGAAGGACAGACGCCTACAATGAGCAGTTCTTC.

The chain uses TRBV20-1 and TRBJ2-5; 9 nucleotides match TRBD2. Trimming took 5 bases from V and 4 from J; bases not matched to a gene: 11. This CDR3 has 15 amino acids. Germline assignment: CDR1 DFQATT and CDR2 SNEGSKA (reference sequence). CDR3 protein: CSARTSGLGAETQYF. The CDR3 DNA sequence: TGCAGTGCTCGAACTAGCGGGCTGGGGGCAGAGACCCAGTACTTC.

The chain recombines TRBV20-1 with TRBJ1-2; D is uncertain. Trimming took 3 bases from V and 8 from J, leaving 16 bases between them. Germline CDR1 DFQATT, CDR2 SNEGSKA (reference sequence). The CDR3 loop spans 13 amino acids. The CDR3 is CSARERRNWGYTF. The CDR3 DNA reads as TGCAGTGCTAGGGAGAGAAGGAACTGGGGCTACACCTTC.

This clonotype came up a few times. The rearrangement uses TRBV7-2 and TRBJ1-2; 8 bases fit TRBD1. Unmatched junction bases numbered 5, after V lost 1 base and J lost 4 bases. The CDR3 runs to 15 residues. CDR1 SGHTA and CDR2 FQGNSA come from the germline V gene. The CDR3 DNA is TGTGCCAGCAGCTTAGGACAGGGGATCGGCTATGGCTACACCTTC. This gives the protein CASSLGQGIGYGYTF.

There are a few counts of this clonotype. This chain uses TRBV10-3 with TRBJ2-3, with unresolved D. The germline gives CDR1 ENHRY, CDR2 SYGVKD. The CDR3 is 11 amino acids. Trimming took 11 bases from V and 4 from J, leaving 10 bases between them. The CDR3 sequence is CAVRVADTQYF. The CDR3 DNA is TGTGCCGTACGCGTGGCAGATACGCAGTATTTT.

The chain carries TRBV5-5 and TRBJ1-6; D possibly corresponds to TRBD1 (5 bases). In germline, CDR1 is SGHKS, CDR2 YYEKEE (reference sequence). V was trimmed by 3 bases and J by 4 bases, leaving 14 bases between them. The CDR3 consists of 16 residues. CDR3 bases: TGTGCCAGCAGCTCCGTGGCAGGGTCGTATAATTCACCCCTCCACTTT. Translating gives CASSSVAGSYNSPLHF.

The table lists this clonotype with many counts. V gene TRBV28 combines with J gene TRBJ2-5; either TRBD1 or TRBD2 may supply D (5 bases each). Trimming took off 1 base at V and 4 bases at J, with 16 bases between the two ends. Looked up from germline, CDR1 is MDHEN and CDR2 is SYDVKM. The CDR3 loop spans 16 amino acids. CDR3 bases: TGTGCCAGCAGTTTATCCGCAGGGCGAGGGGCAGAGACCCAGTACTTC. It codes for CASSLSAGRGAETQYF.

The J gene is TRBJ2-7, the V gene TRBV5-6; D is unclear. CDR3 length: 15 amino acids. In germline, CDR1 is SGHDT, CDR2 YYEEEE. Trimming removed 5 bases from V and 2 bases from J, with 17 bases in between. CDR3 DNA sequence: TGTGCCAGCAGACCTGGGTGGGCGCTCCCCTACGAGCAGTACTTC. Translation: CASRPGWALPYEQYF. Looking up the rest from reference TRBV5-6 and TRBJ2-7 gives the full variable domain: DAGVTQSPTHLIKTRGQQVTLRCSPKSGHDTVSWYQQALGQGPQFIFQYYEEEERQRGNFPDRFSGHQFPNYSSELNVNALLLGDSALYLCASRPGWALPYEQYFGPGTRLTVT.

This clonotype has only a few counts. The chain recombines TRBV12-3 or TRBV12-4 with TRBJ2-6, with TRBD1 matching 7 bases. The CDR3 loop spans 17 amino acids. The trim removed 8 bases at V and 0 bases at J, leaving 10 bases unmatched. The CDR3 DNA follows: TGTGCCAGCGGCCGGGACAGAAAAAACTCTGGGGCCAACGTCCTGACTTTC. It codes for CASGRDRKNSGANVLTF.

Many counts were recorded for this clonotype. The chain combines TRBV7-2 with TRBJ2-5; 7 nucleotides agree with TRBD1. Germline-derived CDR1 and CDR2 are SGHTA and FQGNSA. Trimming removed 5 bases from V and 6 bases from J; junction bases left unmatched: 12. This CDR3 region has 15 residues. The CDR3 sequence: CASSIGQATTKTQYF. In nucleotides, the CDR3 is TGTGCCAGCAGCATTGGACAGGCCACAACGAAGACCCAGTACTTC.

The genes are TRBV7-6 and TRBJ2-5; no firm D call. V was trimmed by 1 base and J by 1 base, leaving 16 bases between them. The CDR3 covers 17 residues. Germline V gene data show CDR1 as SGHVS and CDR2 as FNYEAQ. In DNA, the CDR3 is TGTGCCAGCAGCTTAGAGGCGTTGGTGGCCTCCCAAGAGACCCAGTACTTC. Amino acids: CASSLEALVASQETQYF.

This clonotype appeared many times. The rearrangement joins TRBV7-2 to TRBJ1-2; D is unclear. This CDR3 contains 15 residues. The V end was cut by 0 bases, the J end by 2 bases, with 10 bases between. The germline V gene encodes CDR1 SGHTA and CDR2 FQGNSA. This CDR3 is CASSLASTENYGYTF. The CDR3 DNA is TGTGCCAGCAGCTTAGCGAGCACCGAAAACTATGGCTACACCTTC.

This clonotype came up a few times. The chain carries TRBV7-2 and TRBJ2-2, with unresolved D. The CDR3 is made up of 15 amino acids. The germline gives CDR1 SGHTA, CDR2 FQGNSA. V dropped 3 bases and J dropped 4 bases, with 12 bases sitting between them. The CDR3 bases are TGTGCCAGCAGCTTTCCACCGCGGACCACCGGGGAGCTGTTTTTT. This sequence encodes CASSFPPRTTGELFF.

This clonotype was observed a few times. The rearrangement joins TRBV7-9 to TRBJ1-4; D is undetermined. The CDR3 loop spans 14 amino acids. CDR1 is SEHNR, CDR2 FQNEAQ, per germline (reference sequence). Trimming stripped 5 bases from V and 8 bases from J, with 15 bases between. The CDR3 DNA reads as TGTGCCAGCAGCCAAGTCCACACGGCCGAAAAACTGTTTTTT. This codes for CASSQVHTAEKLFF.

This clonotype was recorded many times. The CDR3 here is CASSPLAGVTIQYF. Here the CDR3 DNA reads TGTGCCAGTAGTCCGCTAGCGGGGGTCACCATTCAGTACTTC. The chain carries TRBV19 and TRBJ2-4, with TRBD2 identical over 10 bases. The V segment lost 5 bases and the J segment 9 bases; nucleotides outside the gene matches: 7. Germline loops: CDR1 LNHDA, CDR2 SQIVND (reference sequence). CDR3 length equals 14 residues.

With regard to this clonotype: One end of the junction is discordant with germline, which a read error may explain. The CDR3 DNA follows: TGTGCCAGCAGTTTAACTGGGGGGGTCTACAATGGGCAGTTCTTC. It codes for CASSLTGGVYNGQFF. This rearrangement joins TRBV12-3 or TRBV12-4 to TRBJ2-1, with 7 bases identical to TRBD2. CDR3 length: 15 residues.

This clonotype was observed many times. This chain joins TRBV7-9 and TRBJ2-7, with D perhaps TRBD1 (5 bases). Trimming took 7 bases from V and 2 from J, leaving 12 bases between them. The CDR3 is made up of 13 amino acids. The germline V gene encodes CDR1 SEHNR and CDR2 FQNEAQ (reference sequence). This CDR3 reads CASNGHPPYEQYF. In DNA, the CDR3 is TGTGCCAGCAACGGACACCCCCCCTACGAGCAGTACTTC.

This chain uses TRBV24-1 with TRBJ2-5, with 8 nucleotides matching TRBD2. The trim removed 4 bases at V and 3 bases at J, leaving 12 bases unmatched. The germline CDR1 and CDR2 sequences are KGHDR and SFDVKD. The CDR3 contains 17 residues. The CDR3 region has the DNA TGTGCCACCAGTGACCCCTTAGGGACTAGTAGGGAAGAGACCCAGTACTTC. Translating it yields CATSDPLGTSREETQYF.

This clonotype was seen repeatedly, ten times or more. The rearrangement joins TRBV7-2 to TRBJ2-4; 16 bases match TRBD2. The germline CDR1 and CDR2 sequences are SGHTA and FQGNSA. The V and J ends lost 0 bases and 0 bases, in that order; junction bases with no gene match: 11. The CDR3 has 22 amino acids. CDR3 protein: CASSLAGTSGRARPLAKNIQYF. Written as DNA, the CDR3 is TGTGCCAGCAGCTTAGCGGGGACTAGCGGGAGGGCCCGACCCCTAGCCAAAAACATTCAGTACTTC.

The rearrangement links TRBV5-1 to TRBJ2-3, with D perhaps matching TRBD2 (6 bases). V was clipped by 3 bases and J by 2 bases, with 7 bases between them. The CDR3 covers 13 residues. Germline V lookup: CDR1 SGHRS, CDR2 YFSETQ. The DNA of the CDR3 is TGCGCCAGCAGCTGGGAGGTCACAGATACGCAGTATTTT. This sequence encodes CASSWEVTDTQYF.

This clonotype was detected a few times. V and J are TRBV20-1 and TRBJ2-3, with D possibly called TRBD1 or TRBD2 (5 bases each). Germline CDR1 is DFQATT and CDR2 is SNEGSKA (reference sequence). The CDR3 has 12 amino acids. Deletions cut 7 bases from V and 2 bases from J, with 10 bases between. As DNA, the CDR3 is TGCAGTGGGGGGAGACCCACAGATACGCAGTATTTT. This translates into CSGGRPTDTQYF.

CDR3 DNA sequence: TGTGCCAGCAGCAGACAGGGGGCGAGTGGCTACAATGAGCAGTTCTTC. As protein: CASSRQGASGYNEQFF. V is TRBV7-2 and J is TRBJ2-1, with TRBD1 matching 10 bases. With V trimmed by 5 bases and J by 3 bases, 7 bases remained unmatched. The germline CDR1 and CDR2 sequences are SGHTA and FQGNSA. The CDR3 loop spans 16 amino acids.

The CDR3 reads CASSLRTGGGYGYTF. DNA of the CDR3: TGTGCCAGCAGCCTTAGGACAGGGGGAGGATATGGCTACACCTTC. The chain joins TRBV7-2 to TRBJ1-2; 10 nucleotides agree with TRBD1. The CDR3 is made up of 15 amino acids. Looked up from germline, CDR1 is SGHTA and CDR2 is FQGNSA. V lost 5 bases, J lost 5 bases, and 8 bases stayed unmatched.

This clonotype was detected a few times. The V call is TRBV10-3, the J call TRBJ2-3; 8 nucleotides agree with TRBD1. There are 13 residues in the CDR3. Per germline, CDR1 ENHRY and CDR2 SYGVKD. V shed 4 bases, J shed 6 bases, and the junction held 3 bases outside the gene matches. CDR3 region: CAISGYRGDTQYF. The CDR3 DNA reads as TGTGCCATCAGTGGCTACAGGGGGGATACGCAGTATTTT.

This clonotype was detected ten times or more. The J gene is TRBJ1-4, the V gene TRBV12-3 or TRBV12-4, with D maybe TRBD1 (6 bases). This CDR3 spans 14 amino acids. The V gene lost 5 bases and the J gene lost 3 bases, with 10 bases spanning the gap. The CDR3 coding sequence is TGTGCCAGCAGTGGAGGGGGGGCTAATGAAAAACTGTTTTTT. It specifies CASSGGGANEKLFF.

This rearrangement joins TRBV5-6 to TRBJ1-2; D not resolved. The CDR3 covers 15 residues. From germline, CDR1 is SGHDT and CDR2 YYEEEE. V lost 4 bases, J lost 0 bases, and 13 bases lay in between. Written as DNA, the CDR3 is TGTGCCAGCAGCACCGGGGAGGACTCTAACTATGGCTACACCTTC. This gives the protein CASSTGEDSNYGYTF. Based on the CDR3 plus reference TRBV5-6 and TRBJ1-2, the full variable domain is DAGVTQSPTHLIKTRGQQVTLRCSPKSGHDTVSWYQQALGQGPQFIFQYYEEEERQRGNFPDRFSGHQFPNYSSELNVNALLLGDSALYLCASSTGEDSNYGYTFGSGTRLTVV.

V is TRBV7-9 and J is TRBJ2-7; 13 bases line up with TRBD2. J gave up 2 bases and V 5 bases, and 6 bases lay outside the gene matches. CDR1 and CDR2 from the germline V gene are SEHNR and FQNEAQ (reference sequence). This CDR3 comprises 16 residues. The CDR3 DNA sequence: TGTGCCAGCAGCACGACTAGCGGGGGGTCGCCCTACGAGCAGTACTTC. Protein: CASSTTSGGSPYEQYF.